Detailed here is one TCR beta chain. Patients with stable or active relapsing-remitting disease, all of them treatment-naive, made up the multiple sclerosis controls. Bulk CD8+ and CD4+ cells came from magnetic negative isolation; CD8+ TEMRA by FACS. RNA amounts of roughly 0.5 to 1 ug underwent reverse transcription with random hexamers. Multiplex PCR with immunoSEQ amplified the TCR beta CDR3 across 54 Vbeta and 13 Jbeta. In TCRdb, the immunoSEQ multiplex PCR reads were re-called with MiXCR into one record per CDR3 protein. The sample yields hundreds of thousands of distinct CDR3 sequences, around 93% seen once. This record comes from a study of CD8 T cells in Susac syndrome. V dropped 0 bases and J dropped 4 bases, with 12 bases sitting between them. CDR3 length: 14 amino acids. CDR1 is GTSNPN, CDR2 SVGIG, per germline (reference sequence).

The sequence was obtained from a human donor with multiple sclerosis. Sequenced material: CD4+ T cells from PBMCs. The chain carries TRBV30 and TRBJ2-5, with D perhaps matching TRBD2 (6 bases). CDR3: CAWSVGGDGETQYF. The CDR3 bases are TGTGCCTGGAGTGTAGGAGGGGACGGAGAGACCCAGTACTTC. Based on the CDR3 plus reference TRBV30 and TRBJ2-5, the full variable domain is SQTIHQWPATLVQPVGSPLSLECTVEGTSNPNLYWYRQAAGRGLQLLFYSVGIGQISSEVPQNLSASRPQDRQFILSSKKLLLSDSGFYLCAWSVGGDGETQYFGPGTRLLVL.